The 23 T cell receptor beta chains listed next were all sequenced from one sample in a study of response to subunit inactivated influenza vaccine. In TCRdb, the RT-PCR reads were re-called with MiXCR into one record per CDR3 protein. The sample yields under 750,000 distinct CDR3 sequences, approximately 12% seen once. Sequences were derived from PBMCs from blood, sampled on the day of vaccination. Source of these receptors: a man aged 50 to 60 who received an inactivated influenza vaccine.

V is TRBV20-1 and J is TRBJ2-1, with 7 nucleotides matching TRBD2. The V and J ends lost 4 bases and 0 bases, in that order; junction bases with no gene match: 9. Germline CDR1 is DFQATT and CDR2 is SNEGSKA (reference sequence). This CDR3 has 16 amino acids. The CDR3 nucleotides read TGCAGTGCTACGTCCTGGGGGGGGAGCTCCTACAATGAGCAGTTCTTC. It specifies CSATSWGGSSYNEQFF.

This clonotype was observed a few times. The chain links TRBV6-5 to TRBJ2-4; 9 bases agree with TRBD1. Germline-derived CDR1 and CDR2 are MNHEY and SVGAGI. The CDR3 totals 14 residues. Trimming cost V 2 bases and J 7 bases; bases outside gene matches: 3. The CDR3 here is CASSYGTGSNIQYF. CDR3 sequence (DNA): TGTGCCAGCAGTTACGGGACAGGGAGCAACATTCAGTACTTC.

The chain is built from TRBV5-1 and TRBJ2-7; tentatively, D is TRBD2 (6 bases). The CDR3 covers 14 residues. Per the germline V gene, CDR1 is SGHRS and CDR2 is YFSETQ. Trimming pared 4 bases from V and 4 bases from J, leaving 15 bases between. The CDR3 loop is CASSPGDSLYEQYF. CDR3 bases: TGCGCCAGCAGCCCGGGGGACTCCCTTTACGAGCAGTACTTC.

CDR3 in DNA: TGCAGGGTTCCGAAACAGGGCAATGAGCAGTTCTTC. Translation: CRVPKQGNEQFF. V usage is TRBV20-1 and J usage is TRBJ2-1, with D possibly TRBD1 on 6 matching bases. The CDR3 extends over 12 amino acids. From germline, CDR1 is DFQATT and CDR2 SNEGSKA (reference sequence).

Many counts were recorded for this clonotype. The chain uses TRBV20-1 and TRBJ2-5; no clear D gene. In germline, CDR1 is DFQATT, CDR2 SNEGSKA (reference sequence). The V end lost 7 bases, the J end lost 1 base, and 10 bases lay between the germline ends. This CDR3 is built from 12 residues. Written as DNA, the CDR3 is TGCAGTGTTCGATGGGTCCAAGAGACCCAGTACTTC. This translates into CSVRWVQETQYF.

This clonotype was detected only a few times. The rearrangement joins TRBV7-2 to TRBJ2-7; D may be TRBD1 or TRBD2 (6 bases each). Germline loops: CDR1 SGHTA, CDR2 FQGNSA. V gave up 3 bases and J gave up 3 bases, with 12 bases separating them. The CDR3 length is 14 residues. The CDR3 reads CASSFDGGLYEQYF. CDR3 nucleotides: TGTGCCAGCAGCTTCGACGGGGGCCTCTACGAGCAGTACTTC.

This clonotype was counted many times. The chain links TRBV6-1 to TRBJ2-7; D uncertain. Germline V CDR1 and CDR2: MNHNS, SASEGT. V dropped 1 base and J dropped 3 bases, with 7 bases sitting between them. This CDR3 has 13 residues. The CDR3 sequence is CASSEGTVYEQYF. CDR3 nucleotide sequence: TGTGCCAGCAGTGAAGGGACGGTCTACGAGCAGTACTTC.

This clonotype turned up a few times. One end of the junction does not line up with germline, which may come from a read error. This chain uses TRBV3-1 with TRBJ1-4; D is possibly TRBD1 (6 bases). In germline, CDR1 is LGHDT, CDR2 YNNKEL (reference sequence). The CDR3 contains 15 residues. CDR3 DNA: TGTGCCAGCAGCCAAGATCGTATAGCGGGGACACCCACATATTTT. It encodes CASSQDRIAGTPTYF.

This clonotype was seen a handful of times. This chain joins TRBV11-2 and TRBJ1-1; D gene uncertain. Per germline, CDR1 SGHAT and CDR2 FQNNGV. CDR3 length: 13 amino acids. Trimming took 2 bases from V and 3 from J, leaving 7 bases between them. CDR3 residues: CASSLNFYTEAFF. The CDR3 DNA reads as TGTGCCAGCAGCTTAAATTTTTACACTGAAGCTTTCTTT.

As DNA, the CDR3 is TGTGCCAGCAGTTTAGCAAGCGGGAGGGCCAAAAACATTCAGTACTTC. It specifies CASSLASGRAKNIQYF. This chain links TRBV12-3 or TRBV12-4 with TRBJ2-4; 9 nucleotides agree with TRBD2. The junction had 1 base not matched to a gene; V was cut back by 0 bases and J by 1 base. The CDR3 has 16 residues.

The rearrangement uses TRBV7-3 and TRBJ2-2, with TRBD1 matching 8 bases. Germline V CDR1 and CDR2: SGHTA, FQGTGA. V was pared by 1 base and J by 3 bases, with 4 bases of the junction left unmatched. CDR3 size: 16 residues. The CDR3 DNA is TGTGCCAGCAGCTTAATGCAGGGGGCGTACACCGGGGAGCTGTTTTTT. Amino acids: CASSLMQGAYTGELFF.

This clonotype was counted between two and nine times. This chain connects TRBV5-5 to TRBJ2-2; D may be TRBD2 (5 bases). The V end was cut by 2 bases, the J end by 7 bases, with 12 bases between. Germline assignment: CDR1 SGHKS and CDR2 YYEKEE (reference sequence). The CDR3 spans 14 residues. The CDR3 sequence is CASSFGVGGGELFF. The CDR3 DNA reads TGTGCCAGCAGCTTCGGGGTTGGTGGCGGGGAGCTGTTTTTT.

This clonotype was recorded at least ten times. The rearrangement uses TRBV10-3 and TRBJ2-4; TRBD1 is a possible D gene (6 bases). This CDR3 has 13 amino acids. CDR1 and CDR2 from the germline V gene are ENHRY and SYGVKD. Trimming shortened V by 3 bases and J by 11 bases, and 14 bases separated the two germline ends. The CDR3 here is CAISEREQGLQYF. DNA of the CDR3: TGTGCCATCAGTGAACGGGAACAGGGCCTTCAGTACTTC.

The table lists this clonotype with a few counts. This chain's CDR3 is CASSPSSLAGAYNEQFF. The CDR3 DNA follows: TGTGCCAGCAGTCCTAGTTCACTAGCGGGAGCGTACAATGAGCAGTTCTTC. The chain uses TRBV27 and TRBJ2-1; 11 bases are a match to TRBD2. The CDR3 is 17 residues long. CDR1 is MNHEY and CDR2 is SMNVEV in the germline V gene (reference sequence). Losses at the gene ends were 5 bases for V and 4 bases for J; bases not matched to a gene: 10.

The chain has TRBV11-2 and TRBJ1-4; 7 bases line up with TRBD1. The germline V gene encodes CDR1 SGHAT and CDR2 FQNNGV. The CDR3 loop spans 15 amino acids. The V gene end was trimmed by 5 bases and the J gene end by 12 bases; junction bases not matched to a gene: 15. This CDR3 reads CASSHYRGAKPELFF. In DNA form, the CDR3 reads TGTGCCAGCAGCCATTACAGGGGCGCTAAACCGGAACTGTTTTTT. Full variable domain (rest looked up from reference TRBV11-2 and TRBJ1-4): EAGVAQSPRYKIIEKRQSVAFWCNPISGHATLYWYQQILGQGPKLLIQFQNNGVVDDSQLPKDRFSAERLKGVDSTLKIQPAKLEDSAVYLCASSHYRGAKPELFFGSGTQLSVL.

This clonotype came up a few times. This sequence joins TRBV29-1 and TRBJ1-1; D gene ambiguous. The CDR3 is 15 residues long. V lost 6 bases and J 0 bases, leaving 17 bases between the germline ends. Germline V gives CDR1 SQVTM, CDR2 ANQGSEA. This CDR3 is CSVEGLAGMNTEAFF. The CDR3 bases are TGCAGCGTGGAGGGCCTTGCGGGGATGAACACTGAAGCTTTCTTT.

This sequence joins TRBV29-1 and TRBJ2-3; TRBD1 matches 9 bases. The CDR3 runs to 14 residues. Germline CDR1 reads SQVTM; CDR2 reads ANQGSEA. Trimming cost V 4 bases and J 3 bases; bases outside gene matches: 5. The CDR3 spells CSVVGQGVTDTQYF. The CDR3 coding sequence is TGCAGCGTTGTGGGACAGGGTGTTACAGATACGCAGTATTTT.

Ten or more counts support this clonotype. The chain joins TRBV20-1 to TRBJ2-1; D is possibly TRBD2 (6 bases). Germline V gene lookup returns CDR1 DFQATT and CDR2 SNEGSKA (reference sequence). The CDR3 spans 15 residues. V was clipped by 1 base and J by 4 bases, with 14 bases between them. CDR3 amino acids: CSARAGRGPYNEQFF. As DNA, the CDR3 is TGCAGTGCTAGAGCAGGGCGGGGACCATACAATGAGCAGTTCTTC.

V and J are TRBV7-3 and TRBJ1-2, with 11 bases identical to TRBD1. V shed 6 bases and J 8 bases; nucleotides not matched to a gene: 8. Germline V gene sequence: CDR1 SGHTA, CDR2 FQGTGA. CDR3 length: 14 residues. In nucleotides, the CDR3 is TGTGCCAGCAGTCCCGGGACAGGGGGAGGGGGCTACACCTTC. This encodes CASSPGTGGGGYTF.

The chain employs TRBV12-3 or TRBV12-4 and TRBJ2-5; the D gene is possibly TRBD2 (5 bases). With 3 bases removed from V and 5 bases from J, the gap between germline ends came to 13 bases. The CDR3 has 14 amino acids. The CDR3 is CASSFPGRGETQYF. CDR3 DNA sequence: TGTGCCAGCAGTTTTCCCGGGCGAGGGGAGACCCAGTACTTC.

This clonotype has a count of ten or more. J is TRBJ2-1 and V is TRBV2, with 10 positions matching TRBD2. The CDR3 has 15 amino acids. With 4 bases clipped from V and 6 bases from J, the junction kept 6 bases outside the gene matches. CDR1 SNHLY and CDR2 FYNNEI come from the germline V gene. Here the CDR3 reads CASSGSSGSFNEQFF. CDR3 bases: TGTGCCAGCAGTGGTTCTAGCGGGAGTTTCAATGAGCAGTTCTTC.

This clonotype was seen more than once but under ten times. This chain connects TRBV27 to TRBJ1-1, with D perhaps TRBD1 (5 bases). CDR3 size: 14 residues. The V and J ends lost 2 bases and 4 bases respectively, with 11 bases between them. Germline lookup yields CDR1 MNHEY and CDR2 SMNVEV (reference sequence). In DNA, the CDR3 is TGTGCCAGCAGTTTAAGGAGGAGGGGCACTGAAGCTTTCTTT. It translates to CASSLRRRGTEAFF.

This clonotype was recorded a few times. The V gene is TRBV20-1, the J gene TRBJ2-5; 7 bases map to TRBD2. Germline values: CDR1 DFQATT, CDR2 SNEGSKA (reference sequence). The ends lost 3 bases at V and 5 bases at J; junction bases unmatched: 6. The CDR3 has 13 amino acids. In DNA form, the CDR3 reads TGCAGTGCTAGTGGTGCGGGAGTCGAGACCCAGTACTTC. Translated, it gives CSASGAGVETQYF.